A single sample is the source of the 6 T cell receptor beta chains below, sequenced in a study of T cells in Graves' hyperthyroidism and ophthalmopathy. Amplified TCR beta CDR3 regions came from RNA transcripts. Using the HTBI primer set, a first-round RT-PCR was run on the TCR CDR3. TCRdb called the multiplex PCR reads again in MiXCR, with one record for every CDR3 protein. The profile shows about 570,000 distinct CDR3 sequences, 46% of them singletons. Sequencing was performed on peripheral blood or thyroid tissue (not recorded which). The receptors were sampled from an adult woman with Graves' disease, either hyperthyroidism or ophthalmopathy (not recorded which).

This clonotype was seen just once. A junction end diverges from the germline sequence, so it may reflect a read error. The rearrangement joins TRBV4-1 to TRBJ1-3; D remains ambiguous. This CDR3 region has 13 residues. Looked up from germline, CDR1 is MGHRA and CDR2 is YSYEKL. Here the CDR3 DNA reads TGTGCCAGCAGCCAAGCTGTAGGTAACACCATATATTTT. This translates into CASSQAVGNTIYF.

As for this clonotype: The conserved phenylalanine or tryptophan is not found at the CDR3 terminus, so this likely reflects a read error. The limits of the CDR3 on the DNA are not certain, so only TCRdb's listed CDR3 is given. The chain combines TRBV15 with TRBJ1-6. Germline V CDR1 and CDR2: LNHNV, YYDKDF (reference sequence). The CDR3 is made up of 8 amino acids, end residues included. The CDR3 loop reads CATSTTPL.

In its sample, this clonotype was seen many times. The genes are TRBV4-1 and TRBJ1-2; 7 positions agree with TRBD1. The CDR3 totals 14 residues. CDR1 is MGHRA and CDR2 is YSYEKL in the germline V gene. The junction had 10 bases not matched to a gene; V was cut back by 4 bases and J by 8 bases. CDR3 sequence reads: CASSPRWTGRGYTF. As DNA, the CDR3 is TGCGCCAGCAGCCCGCGATGGACAGGAAGGGGCTACACCTTC.

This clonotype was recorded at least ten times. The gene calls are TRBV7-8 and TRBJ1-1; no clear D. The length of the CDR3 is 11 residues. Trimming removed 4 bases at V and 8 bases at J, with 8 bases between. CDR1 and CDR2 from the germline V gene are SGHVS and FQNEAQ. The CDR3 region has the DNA TGTGCCAGCAGCTGGGGTGGGGAAGCTTTCTTT. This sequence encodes CASSWGGEAFF.

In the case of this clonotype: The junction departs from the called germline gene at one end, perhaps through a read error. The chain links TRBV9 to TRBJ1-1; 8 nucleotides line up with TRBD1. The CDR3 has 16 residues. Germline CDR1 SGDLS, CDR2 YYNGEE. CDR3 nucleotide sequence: TGTGCCAGCAGCAGCCTTCGGACAGGGAAGAACACTGAAGCTCTCTTT. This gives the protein CASSSLRTGKNTEALF. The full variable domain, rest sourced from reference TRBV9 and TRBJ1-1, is DSGVTQTPKHLITATGQRVTLRCSPRSGDLSVYWYQQSLDQGLQFLIQYYNGEERAKGNILERFSAQQFPDLHSELNLSSLELGDSALYFCASSSLRTGKNTEALFGQGTRLTVV.

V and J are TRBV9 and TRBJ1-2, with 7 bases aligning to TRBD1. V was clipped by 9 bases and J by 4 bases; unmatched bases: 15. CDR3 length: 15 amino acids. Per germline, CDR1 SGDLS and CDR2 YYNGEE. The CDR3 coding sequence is TGTGCCATCAGTGAAGGGCAGGGGGATGCCTATGGCTACACCTTC. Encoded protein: CAISEGQGDAYGYTF. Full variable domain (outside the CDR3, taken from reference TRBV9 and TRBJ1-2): DSGVTQTPKHLITATGQRVTLRCSPRSGDLSVYWYQQSLDQGLQFLIQYYNGEERAKGNILERFSAQQFPDLHSELNLSSLELGDSALYFCAISEGQGDAYGYTFGSGTRLTVV.